In its sample, the clone carrying this T cell receptor beta chain was seen a few times. This sample also contains other DNA sequences that code for the same CDR3. The repertoire was sequenced with immunoSEQ multiplex PCR; TCRdb's copy has only in-frame clones and lacks some. The profile shows roughly 80,000 clones, 90% to 95% of them singletons. Germline V gene data show CDR1 as LGHDT and CDR2 as YNNKEL (reference sequence). The V gene lost 2 bases and the J gene lost 3 bases, with 2 bases spanning the gap. This CDR3 is 11 amino acids long. This entry is derived from a study of brain T cells in children with intractable seizures.

The TCR sequence derives from a boy under two years old with tuberous sclerosis and intractable seizures. The sample here was peripheral blood, taken at surgery. The gene calls are TRBV3-1 (or the pseudogene TRBV3-2) and TRBJ2-7; unclear D gene. CDR3 DNA sequence: TGTGCCAGCAGCCAAAGCTACGAGCAGTACTTC. Protein: CASSQSYEQYF.